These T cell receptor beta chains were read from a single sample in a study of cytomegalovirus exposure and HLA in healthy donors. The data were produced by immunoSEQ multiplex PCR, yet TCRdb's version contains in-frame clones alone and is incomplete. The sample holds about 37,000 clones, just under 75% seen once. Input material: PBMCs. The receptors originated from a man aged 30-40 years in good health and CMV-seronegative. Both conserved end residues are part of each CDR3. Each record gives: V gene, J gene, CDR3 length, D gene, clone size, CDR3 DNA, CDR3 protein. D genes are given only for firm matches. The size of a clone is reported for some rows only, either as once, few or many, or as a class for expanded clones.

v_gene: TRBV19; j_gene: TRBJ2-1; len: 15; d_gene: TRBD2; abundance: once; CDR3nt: TGTGCCAGTAGTCCGGACGCGGGGGGATACAATGAGCAGTTCTTC; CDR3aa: CASSPDAGGYNEQFF
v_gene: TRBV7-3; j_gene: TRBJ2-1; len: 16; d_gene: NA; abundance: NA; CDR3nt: TGTGCCAGCAGCCCTATGGGCCTGAGCTCCTACAATGAGCAGTTCTTC; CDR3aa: CASSPMGLSSYNEQFF
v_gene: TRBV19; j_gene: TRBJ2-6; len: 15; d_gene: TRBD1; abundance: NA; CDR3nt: TGTGCCAGTGAACAGGGGGCGTCTGGGGCCAACGTCCTGACTTTC; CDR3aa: CASEQGASGANVLTF
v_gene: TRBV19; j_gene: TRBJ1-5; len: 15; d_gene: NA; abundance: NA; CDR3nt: TGTGCCAGTAGTATAGTATTTGGGGGGTATCAGCCCCAGCATTTT; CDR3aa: CASSIVFGGYQPQHF
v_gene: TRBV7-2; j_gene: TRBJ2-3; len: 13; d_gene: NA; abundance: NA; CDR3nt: TGTGCCAGCAGCTCCCCAGGGAGGGATACGCAGTATTTT; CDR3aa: CASSSPGRDTQYF
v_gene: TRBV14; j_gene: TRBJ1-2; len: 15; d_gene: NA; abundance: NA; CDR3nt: TGTGCCAGCAGCCAAGATTTGGGCAGCTTCTATGGCTACACCTTC; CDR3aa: CASSQDLGSFYGYTF
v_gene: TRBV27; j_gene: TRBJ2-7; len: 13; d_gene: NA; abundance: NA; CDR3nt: TGTGCCAGCAGTTTTGAAAGCGGATACGAGCAGTACTTC; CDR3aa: CASSFESGYEQYF
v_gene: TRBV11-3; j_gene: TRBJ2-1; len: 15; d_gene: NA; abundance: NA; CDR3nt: TGTGCCAGCAGCTTAGGGCCAGCGGTAACCAATGAGCAGTTCTTC; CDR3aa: CASSLGPAVTNEQFF
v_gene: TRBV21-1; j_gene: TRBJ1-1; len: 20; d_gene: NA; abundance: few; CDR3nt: TGTGCCAGCAGCAAAGCAGGGAACCGGGACAGGGGGCCCAGGAACACTGAAGCTTTCTTT; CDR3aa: CASSKAGNRDRGPRNTEAFF
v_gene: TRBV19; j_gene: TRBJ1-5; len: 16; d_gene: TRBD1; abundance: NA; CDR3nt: TGTGCCAGTAGAGGGGGGAGACAGGGGGCGAGTCAGCCCCAGCATTTT; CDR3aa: CASRGGRQGASQPQHF
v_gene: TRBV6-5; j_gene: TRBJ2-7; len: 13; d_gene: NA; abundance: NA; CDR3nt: TGTGCCAGCAGTTCCCCGACTCGATACGAGCAGTACTTC; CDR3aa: CASSSPTRYEQYF
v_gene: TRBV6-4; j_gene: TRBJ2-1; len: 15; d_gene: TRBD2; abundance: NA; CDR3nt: TGTGCCAGCAGTGAGGGTCTAGCGGGTAACAATGAGCAGTTCTTC; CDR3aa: CASSEGLAGNNEQFF
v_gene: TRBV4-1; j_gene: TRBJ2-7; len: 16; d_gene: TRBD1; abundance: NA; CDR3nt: TGCGCCAGCAGCCAAGATTCGGCAGGGGGCGTTTACGAGCAGTACTTC; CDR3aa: CASSQDSAGGVYEQYF
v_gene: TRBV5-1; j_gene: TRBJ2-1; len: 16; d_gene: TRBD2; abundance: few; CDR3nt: TGCGCCAGCAGCTTTCGGGCGGGGGGGGAGTACAATGAGCAGTTCTTC; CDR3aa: CASSFRAGGEYNEQFF